These 12 T cell receptor beta chains were all obtained from the same sample, sequenced in a study of T cells in Graves' hyperthyroidism and ophthalmopathy. RNA transcripts served as the template for amplifying TCR beta CDR3 regions. The primer set for the first-round RT-PCR of the TCR CDR3 was HTBI. TCRdb used MiXCR to reprocess the multiplex PCR reads, holding one entry per CDR3 protein. The sample lists approximately 520,000 distinct CDR3 sequences, around 21% occurring once. The sample taken for sequencing was blood. The receptors derive from a man younger than 35 with Graves' hyperthyroidism.

Ten or more counts support this clonotype. CDR3 coding DNA: TGTGCCAGTAGTTACTCACCCCCCGGGGAGCTGTTTTTT. Amino acids: CASSYSPPGELFF. The genes are TRBV19 and TRBJ2-2; no reliable D call. The CDR3 has 13 amino acids. With 5 bases removed from V and 6 bases from J, the gap between germline ends came to 10 bases. CDR1 and CDR2 from the germline V gene are LNHDA and SQIVND (reference sequence).

For this clonotype: Lacking the conserved final phenylalanine or tryptophan, this CDR3 likely reflects a read error. The genes are TRBV12-3 or TRBV12-4 and TRBJ2-5; D gene ambiguous. The CDR3 is made up of 11 amino acids. Trimming left V 6 bases short and J 0 bases short, with 2 bases between. The CDR3 region has the DNA TGTGCCAGCAGCCACCAAGAGACCCAGTACTCC. Encoded protein: CASSHQETQYS.

This clonotype was recorded many times. This rearrangement joins TRBV6-1 to TRBJ1-5, with D perhaps matching TRBD1 (5 bases). The length of the CDR3 is 16 residues. V was clipped by 1 base and J by 5 bases, with 15 bases between them. The germline CDR1 and CDR2 sequences are MNHNS and SASEGT. CDR3 protein: CASSEEGFRGDQPQHF. The CDR3 bases are TGTGCCAGCAGTGAAGAGGGCTTCCGGGGCGATCAGCCCCAGCATTTT.

This clonotype appeared many times. V and J are TRBV19 and TRBJ1-5; D is perhaps TRBD1 (5 bases). CDR1 and CDR2 (germline): LNHDA, SQIVND (reference sequence). Trimming cost V 9 bases and J 11 bases, with 17 bases left between them. This CDR3 spans 12 amino acids. CDR3: CASKSGTWAQHF. The CDR3 bases are TGTGCCAGCAAATCCGGGACCTGGGCCCAGCATTTT. The full variable domain, completed using reference TRBV19 and TRBJ1-5, is DGGITQSPKYLFRKEGQNVTLSCEQNLNHDAMYWYRQDPGQGLRLIYYSQIVNDFQKGDIAEGYSVSREKKESFPLTVTSAQKNPTAFYLCASKSGTWAQHFGDGTRLSIL.

This clonotype came up many times. The chain links TRBV7-8 to TRBJ1-1; no definite D call. The CDR3 covers 13 residues. V dropped 4 bases and J dropped 5 bases, with 11 bases sitting between them. Looked up from germline, CDR1 is SGHVS and CDR2 is FQNEAQ. The CDR3 sequence is CASSSGVGTEAFF. For the CDR3, the DNA is TGTGCCAGCAGCTCTGGGGTGGGGACTGAAGCTTTCTTT. Full variable domain (rest looked up from reference TRBV7-8 and TRBJ1-1): GAGVSQSPRYKVAKRGQDVALRCDPISGHVSLFWYQQALGQGPEFLTYFQNEAQLDKSGLPSDRFFAERPEGSVSTLKIQRTQQEDSAVYLCASSSGVGTEAFFGQGTRLTVV.

The table lists this clonotype with a few counts. The chain has TRBV3-1 and TRBJ2-7; 8 nucleotides match TRBD2. The CDR3 has 14 amino acids. Germline CDR1 is LGHDT and CDR2 is YNNKEL (reference sequence). With 1 base clipped from V and 3 bases from J, the junction kept 2 bases outside the gene matches. This chain's CDR3 is CASSQGGTSYEQYF. The CDR3 region has the DNA TGTGCCAGCAGCCAAGGTGGGACTAGCTACGAGCAGTACTTC.

This clonotype was recorded at least ten times. The chain recombines TRBV2 with TRBJ1-5; D is undetermined. The CDR3 has 13 amino acids. Trimming stripped 0 bases from V and 11 bases from J, with 11 bases between. CDR1 is SNHLY, CDR2 FYNNEI, per germline. The DNA of the CDR3 is TGTGCCAGCAGTGAAGCGAGGCTGGCGGCCCAGCATTTT. Amino acids: CASSEARLAAQHF.

In this sample, this clonotype turned up many times. J is TRBJ1-2 and V is TRBV5-1; 7 bases match TRBD1. The ends lost 0 bases at V and 4 bases at J; junction bases unmatched: 3. Per germline, CDR1 SGHRS and CDR2 YFSETQ. CDR3 size: 14 residues. CDR3: CASSLGDRAYGYTF. CDR3 nucleotide sequence: TGCGCCAGCAGCTTGGGGGACAGAGCCTATGGCTACACCTTC.

A few counts support this clonotype. The conserved phenylalanine or tryptophan normally closing the CDR3 is absent here, so this likely arose from a read error. CDR3 bases: TGTGCCAGCAGCTTGGCTACTAGCCAAGAGACCCAGTACCTC. It is translated as CASSLATSQETQYL. The chain employs TRBV5-5 and TRBJ2-5; D possibly corresponds to TRBD2 (5 bases). This CDR3 has 14 residues. Germline assignment: CDR1 SGHKS and CDR2 YYEKEE (reference sequence). The V and J ends lost 0 bases and 1 base respectively, with 7 bases between them.

This clonotype occurred many times. The CDR3 DNA follows: TGCAGCGTTTCTCAGGGGTTGAGCTCTGGAAACACCATATATTTT. It specifies CSVSQGLSSGNTIYF. This chain connects TRBV29-1 to TRBJ1-3; tentative D call: TRBD1 (6 bases). The germline CDR1 and CDR2 sequences are SQVTM and ANQGSEA. The CDR3 extends over 15 amino acids. The V and J ends lost 5 bases and 0 bases respectively, with 14 bases between them.

The chain employs TRBV11-2 and TRBJ2-7; perhaps D is TRBD1 or TRBD2 (5 bases each). V dropped 4 bases and J dropped 0 bases, with 16 bases sitting between them. The germline CDR1 and CDR2 sequences are SGHAT and FQNNGV. The CDR3 contains 16 residues. The CDR3 bases are TGTGCCAGCAGCTCGGGACCGGGACGGGACTCCTACGAGCAGTACTTC. It yields the protein CASSSGPGRDSYEQYF.

This clonotype was observed many times. The chain uses TRBV12-3 or TRBV12-4 and TRBJ1-3; no definite D call. Trimming stripped 4 bases from V and 7 bases from J, with 5 bases between. The CDR3 sequence is 11 residues long. The CDR3 spells CASSYTNTIYF. The CDR3 nucleotides are TGTGCCAGCAGTTACACCAACACCATATATTTT.